The 18 T cell receptor beta chains reported below all come from one sample, sequenced in a study of OX40 agonist ivuxolimab in advanced cancers. Profiled with immunoSEQ multiplex PCR; TCRdb holds only in-frame clones, not every one. Of 78,000 or so clones listed, almost 90% are singletons. The specimen comprised CD4+ or CD8+ T cells sorted from blood, sampled in a trial of the OX40 agonist ivuxolimab. These receptors all stem from an adult with an advanced solid tumor such as melanoma, head and neck, liver or kidney cancer.

This clone was seen a few times. The chain has TRBV18 and TRBJ1-1, with D uncertain. Germline V gene sequence: CDR1 KGHSH, CDR2 LQKENI. The CDR3 length is 16 residues. V lost 3 bases, J lost 1 base, and 15 bases lay in between. CDR3 nucleotides: TGTGCCAGCTCACCTAACACGGGGAATCGGAACACTGAAGCTTTCTTT. This encodes CASSPNTGNRNTEAFF.

The count of this clone is one. The chain uses TRBV10-3 and TRBJ2-1, with 9 nucleotides matching TRBD2. CDR1 is ENHRY, CDR2 SYGVKD, per germline. The V segment lost 1 base and the J segment 7 bases; nucleotides outside the gene matches: 2. The CDR3 loop spans 14 amino acids. The DNA for the CDR3 is TGTGCCATCAGTGAGTGGCGGGAGGGAAATGAGCAGTTCTTC. Translation gives CAISEWREGNEQFF.

V and J are TRBV4-2 and TRBJ2-2, with D perhaps TRBD2 (6 bases). V shed 1 base and J shed 7 bases, with 10 bases lying between them. Germline loops: CDR1 LGHNA, CDR2 YNFKEQ. The CDR3 runs 14 residues. The CDR3 sequence is CASSQAWEDGELFF. The CDR3 DNA follows: TGTGCCAGCAGCCAAGCGTGGGAGGACGGGGAGCTGTTTTTT.

The rearrangement joins TRBV4-1 to TRBJ2-7, with 12 nucleotides matching TRBD1. The germline gives CDR1 MGHRA, CDR2 YSYEKL. There are 15 residues in the CDR3. V lost 4 bases and J lost 7; bases outside the gene matches: 8. The CDR3: CASSRTGTGGSEQYF. In nucleotides, the CDR3 is TGCGCCAGCAGCCGGACCGGGACAGGGGGCAGTGAGCAGTACTTC.

A single count supports this clone. The chain recombines TRBV30 with TRBJ2-2, with D perhaps matching TRBD1 (5 bases). Germline V gives CDR1 GTSNPN, CDR2 SVGIG (reference sequence). V was shortened by 2 bases and J by 4 bases, with 11 bases between the two germline ends. CDR3 length equals 14 residues. The CDR3 nucleotides are TGTGCCTGGAGTTGGGGCGTAAGCACCGGGGAGCTGTTTTTT. This translates into CAWSWGVSTGELFF.

The chain has TRBV18 and TRBJ2-7, with no clear D. The V and J ends lost 3 bases and 6 bases respectively, with 6 bases between them. The CDR3 is 11 amino acids. Germline CDR1 and CDR2: KGHSH and LQKENI. In DNA, the CDR3 is TGTGCCAGCTCACCCGAACTCGAGCAGTACTTC. Translation: CASSPELEQYF.

V is TRBV5-1 and J is TRBJ2-7; 15 nucleotides match TRBD2. V was pared by 4 bases and J by 0 bases, with 11 bases of the junction left unmatched. The length of the CDR3 is 19 residues. CDR1 and CDR2 from the germline V gene are SGHRS and YFSETQ. CDR3 region: CASSRTGTSGGRSSYEQYF. The CDR3 DNA is TGCGCCAGCAGCAGGACCGGGACTAGCGGGGGGCGGAGCTCCTACGAGCAGTACTTC.

The V call is TRBV18, the J call TRBJ2-7; D unresolved. V was trimmed by 3 bases and J by 6 bases, leaving 9 bases between them. Germline V lookup: CDR1 KGHSH, CDR2 LQKENI. CDR3 length: 12 residues. The CDR3 DNA sequence: TGTGCCAGCTCACCCAACGGCCCCGAGCAGTACTTC. As protein: CASSPNGPEQYF.

The genes are TRBV19 and TRBJ2-1; 10 nucleotides align to TRBD1. The CDR3 is made up of 14 amino acids. Germline CDR1 LNHDA, CDR2 SQIVND (reference sequence). Germline trimming cut 6 bases from V and 7 bases from J; bases unmatched to any gene: 6. The CDR3 coding sequence is TGTGCCAGTAGCCCGACAGGGGGCTCGAATGAGCAGTTCTTC. Translation gives CASSPTGGSNEQFF.

The chain recombines TRBV2 with TRBJ2-5; no clear D. Deletions cut 4 bases from V and 1 base from J, with 10 bases between. This CDR3 has 14 amino acids. CDR1 and CDR2 (germline): SNHLY, FYNNEI. In DNA, the CDR3 is TGTGCCAGCAGTGTTTCTCCCGTCCAAGAGACCCAGTACTTC. Translation gives CASSVSPVQETQYF.

The chain recombines TRBV7-8 with TRBJ2-1; D may be TRBD2 (5 bases). Germline lookup yields CDR1 SGHVS and CDR2 FQNEAQ. The CDR3 covers 15 residues. V shed 3 bases and J shed 2 bases, with 11 bases lying between them. The DNA of the CDR3 is TGTGCCAGCAGCTTCGGTAGCGAGGCCTACAATGAGCAGTTCTTC. Amino acid sequence: CASSFGSEAYNEQFF.

The rearrangement uses TRBV9 and TRBJ1-5; TRBD1 is a possible D gene (6 bases). This CDR3 comprises 15 residues. CDR1 and CDR2 from the germline V gene are SGDLS and YYNGEE. V lost 3 bases and J 7 bases, leaving 17 bases between the germline ends. Here the CDR3 reads CASSARLDSNQPQHF. CDR3 DNA sequence: TGTGCCAGCAGCGCCCGACTGGACAGTAACCAGCCCCAGCATTTT.

The chain carries TRBV29-1 and TRBJ1-2; D call uncertain. Germline lookup yields CDR1 SQVTM and CDR2 ANQGSEA. V was trimmed by 4 bases and J by 3 bases, leaving 6 bases between them. The CDR3 spans 11 residues. The CDR3 nucleotides read TGCAGCGTTGGACAAGACTATGGCTACACCTTC. This codes for CSVGQDYGYTF. The whole variable domain, filled in from reference TRBV29-1 and TRBJ1-2, reads SAVISQKPSRDICQRGTSLTIQCQVDSQVTMMFWYRQQPGQSLTLIATANQGSEATYESGFVIDKFPISRPNLTFSTLTVSNMSPEDSSIYLCSVGQDYGYTFGSGTRLTVV.

This sequence joins TRBV19 and TRBJ2-1; tentative D call: TRBD2 (6 bases). The V gene lost 7 bases and the J gene lost 12 bases, with 13 bases spanning the gap. The germline CDR1 and CDR2 sequences are LNHDA and SQIVND (reference sequence). The CDR3 runs 11 residues. The CDR3 DNA reads as TGTGCCAGTACTCAACGGGGGACGCAGTTCTTC. Residues: CASTQRGTQFF.

This clone came up a few times. CDR3 coding DNA: TGTGCCAGCTCACAAGGGATATCCTACGAGCAGTACTTC. It yields the protein CASSQGISYEQYF. This chain links TRBV18 with TRBJ2-7; D gene ambiguous. In germline, CDR1 is KGHSH, CDR2 LQKENI. With 4 bases removed from V and 1 base from J, the gap between germline ends came to 8 bases. The CDR3 spans 13 residues.

V is TRBV28 and J is TRBJ1-3; tentatively, D is TRBD1 (5 bases). V dropped 4 bases and J dropped 8 bases, with 18 bases sitting between them. The CDR3 length is 15 residues. The germline gives CDR1 MDHEN, CDR2 SYDVKM. The CDR3 is CASSSPGGTRDTIYF. Written as DNA, the CDR3 is TGTGCCAGCAGTTCCCCCGGGGGGACGAGGGACACCATATATTTT.

The chain has TRBV6-5 and TRBJ2-7, with D uncertain. Germline CDR1 is MNHEY and CDR2 is SVGAGI. V was shortened by 2 bases and J by 7 bases, with 0 bases between the two germline ends. The CDR3 is made up of 9 amino acids. The CDR3 region is CASSYEQYF. The CDR3 nucleotides read TGTGCCAGCAGTTACGAGCAGTACTTC.

The rearrangement joins TRBV6-1 to TRBJ2-7; 12 bases are shared with TRBD2. Germline V CDR1 and CDR2: MNHNS, SASEGT. The J segment lost 6 bases and the V segment lost 6 bases, leaving 6 bases of the junction unmatched. This CDR3 has 14 residues. CDR3 amino acids: CASRLTSGRLEQYF. The DNA of the CDR3 is TGTGCCAGCAGGCTGACTAGCGGGAGACTCGAGCAGTACTTC.